These 2 T cell receptor beta chains were all obtained from the same sample, sequenced in a study of blood T cell repertoires in COVID-19. Method: immunoSEQ multiplex PCR; TCRdb's copy keeps in-frame clones and lacks some. The table includes 65,000 to 75,000 clones, 75% to 80% detected once. Sequencing input: peripheral blood. The receptors come from a human donor in a cohort sampled during active COVID-19.

Only one count was recorded for this clone. This chain links TRBV18 with TRBJ2-1; TRBD1 matches at 7 bases. The J segment lost 9 bases and the V segment lost 4 bases, leaving 12 bases of the junction unmatched. The germline V gene encodes CDR1 KGHSH and CDR2 LQKENI. The CDR3 is made up of 15 amino acids. The CDR3 protein is CASSRTGVQGGEQFF. In DNA, the CDR3 is TGTGCCAGCTCACGTACAGGGGTACAGGGTGGTGAGCAGTTCTTC.

This clone was seen only once. The chain uses TRBV6-2 or TRBV6-3 and TRBJ2-7; 14 bases are a match to TRBD2. Trimming at V came to 4 bases and at J to 1 base, leaving 3 bases not matched to a gene. Germline CDR1 reads MNHEY; CDR2 reads SVGEGT. This CDR3 is 16 amino acids long. The CDR3 DNA reads as TGTGCCAGCAGTTGGACTAGCGGGAGGTTATCCTACGAGCAGTACTTC. This sequence encodes CASSWTSGRLSYEQYF.